This T cell receptor beta chain was retrieved from a study of T cell responses to AZD1222 COVID-19 vaccine. Study-level information: Investigators merged groups given second doses at roughly 4 or roughly 12 weeks. Study-level points and caveats: In a largely white British group with more females than males, clonal diversity was possibly underestimated. Once two AZD1222 doses were given, Spike-specific TCR breadth and depth went up.

This clone was recorded once. Antigen: not known. The method was immunoSEQ multiplex PCR; TCRdb's version includes in-frame clones alone and lacks a portion of them. The sample lists under 150,000 clones, around 93% occurring once. Germline V CDR1 and CDR2: LGHNA, YSLEER. With V trimmed by 0 bases and J by 3 bases, 8 bases remained unmatched. This CDR3 comprises 19 residues. The chain employs TRBV4-3 and TRBJ2-2; 12 positions agree with TRBD2. The source material was peripheral blood, sampled on day 0 of AZD1222 vaccination. The clonotype originates from an adult in good health. CDR3 loop: CASSQDPLAGGTDTGELFF. The CDR3 region has the DNA TGCGCCAGCAGCCAAGATCCCCTAGCGGGGGGGACGGACACCGGGGAGCTGTTTTTT.